These 3 T cell receptor beta chains originate from one sample sequenced in a study of cytomegalovirus exposure and HLA in healthy donors. The PCR made use of 60 Vbeta and 13 Jbeta primers. Generated by immunoSEQ multiplex PCR, the TCRdb table keeps only in-frame clones and is missing some. The data contain 160,000 or so clones, roughly 76% of them singletons. Source material: PBMCs. These receptors were collected from a man in his 60s in good health and CMV-seronegative.

This rearrangement joins TRBV5-1 to TRBJ1-3, with TRBD1 identical over 12 bases. V shed 4 bases and J 3 bases; nucleotides not matched to a gene: 17. The CDR3 totals 20 residues. The V gene's germline CDR1 is SGHRS and CDR2 YFSETQ. CDR3 in DNA: TGCGCCAGCAGCAAGAAGATTGGGGACAGGGGGCGAACGGATGGAAACACCATATATTTT. Its translation is CASSKKIGDRGRTDGNTIYF.

This chain uses TRBV29-1 with TRBJ2-7, with 10 nucleotides matching TRBD2. This CDR3 contains 14 residues. CDR1 is SQVTM, CDR2 ANQGSEA, per germline. The trim removed 1 base at V and 2 bases at J, leaving 2 bases unmatched. The CDR3 is CSVEGLAGAYEQYF. The CDR3 nucleotides are TGCAGCGTTGAAGGGCTAGCGGGGGCCTACGAGCAGTACTTC.

V gene TRBV27 combines with J gene TRBJ2-3; 8 bases match TRBD1. Germline CDR1 is MNHEY and CDR2 is SMNVEV (reference sequence). This CDR3 is 15 amino acids long. J gave up 3 bases and V 1 base, and 3 bases lay outside the gene matches. The CDR3 here is CASSLYTGGTDTQYF. The CDR3 nucleotides are TGTGCCAGCAGTTTATATACAGGGGGAACAGATACGCAGTATTTT.